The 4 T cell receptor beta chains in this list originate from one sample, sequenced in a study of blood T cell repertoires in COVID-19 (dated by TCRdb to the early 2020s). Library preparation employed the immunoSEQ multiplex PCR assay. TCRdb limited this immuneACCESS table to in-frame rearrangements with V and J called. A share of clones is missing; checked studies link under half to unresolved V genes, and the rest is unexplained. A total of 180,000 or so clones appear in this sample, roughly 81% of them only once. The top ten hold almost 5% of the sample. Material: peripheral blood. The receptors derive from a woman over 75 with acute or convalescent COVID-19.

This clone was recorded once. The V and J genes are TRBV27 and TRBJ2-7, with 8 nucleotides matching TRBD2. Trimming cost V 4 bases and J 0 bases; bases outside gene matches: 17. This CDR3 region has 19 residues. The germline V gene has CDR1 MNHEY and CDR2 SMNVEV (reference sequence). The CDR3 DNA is TGTGCCAGCAGTTCATGGTCATTCGGTTCGACTAGCGTCTCCTACGAGCAGTACTTC. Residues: CASSSWSFGSTSVSYEQYF.

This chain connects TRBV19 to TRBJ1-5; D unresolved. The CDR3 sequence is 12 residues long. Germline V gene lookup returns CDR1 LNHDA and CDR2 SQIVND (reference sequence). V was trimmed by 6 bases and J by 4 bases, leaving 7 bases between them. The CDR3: CASRSGNQPQHF. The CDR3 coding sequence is TGTGCCAGTAGATCCGGGAATCAGCCCCAGCATTTT.

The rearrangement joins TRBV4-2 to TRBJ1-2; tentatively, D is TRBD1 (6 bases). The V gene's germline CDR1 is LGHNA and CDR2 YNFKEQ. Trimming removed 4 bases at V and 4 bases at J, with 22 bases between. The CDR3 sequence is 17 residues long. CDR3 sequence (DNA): TGTGCCAGCAGCCTCTTTGGGGGGGCCTGGGAGAGCTATGGCTACACCTTC. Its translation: CASSLFGGAWESYGYTF.

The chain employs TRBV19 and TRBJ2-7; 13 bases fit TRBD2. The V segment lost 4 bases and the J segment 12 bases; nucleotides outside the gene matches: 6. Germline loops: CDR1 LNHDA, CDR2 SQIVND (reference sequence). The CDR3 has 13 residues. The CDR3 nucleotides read TGTGCCAGTAGTAGGGGACTAGCGGGACAGTTGTACTTC. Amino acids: CASSRGLAGQLYF.